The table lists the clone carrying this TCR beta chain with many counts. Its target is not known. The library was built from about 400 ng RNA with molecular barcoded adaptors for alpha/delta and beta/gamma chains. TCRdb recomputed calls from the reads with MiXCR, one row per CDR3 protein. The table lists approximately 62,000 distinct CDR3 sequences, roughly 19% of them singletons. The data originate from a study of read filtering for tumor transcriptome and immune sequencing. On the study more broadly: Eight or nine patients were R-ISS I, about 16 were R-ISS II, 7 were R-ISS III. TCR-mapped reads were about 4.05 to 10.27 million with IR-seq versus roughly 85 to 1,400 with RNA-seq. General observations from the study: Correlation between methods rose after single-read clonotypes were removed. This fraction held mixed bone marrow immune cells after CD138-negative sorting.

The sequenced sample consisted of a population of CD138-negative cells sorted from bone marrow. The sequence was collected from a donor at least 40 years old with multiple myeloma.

CDR3 sequence: CASSLGGSRAGVPGEQYF. The CDR3 DNA reads as TGTGCCAGCAGCTTAGGAGGGTCCAGGGCGGGAGTCCCCGGCGAGCAGTACTTC. This chain uses TRBV7-2 with TRBJ2-7; TRBD2 matches at 7 bases. V trimming: 1 base; J trimming: 6 bases; junction bases outside the gene matches: 18. This CDR3 region has 18 residues. In germline, CDR1 is SGHTA, CDR2 FQGNSA.